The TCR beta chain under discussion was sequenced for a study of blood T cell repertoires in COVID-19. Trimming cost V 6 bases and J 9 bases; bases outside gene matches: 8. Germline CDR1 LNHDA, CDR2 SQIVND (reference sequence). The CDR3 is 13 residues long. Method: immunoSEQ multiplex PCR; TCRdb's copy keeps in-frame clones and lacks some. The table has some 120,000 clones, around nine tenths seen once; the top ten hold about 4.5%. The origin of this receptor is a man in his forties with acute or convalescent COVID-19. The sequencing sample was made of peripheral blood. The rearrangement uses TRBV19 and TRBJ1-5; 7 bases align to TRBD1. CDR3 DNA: TGTGCCAGTAGGGACAGGCGAACGGGGCCCCAGCATTTT. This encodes CASRDRRTGPQHF.